The entry below describes one TCR beta chain. Its antigen is not identified. This sample is part of a study of post-analysis software for immune sequencing data. Findings of the study overall: Controls had lower frequencies than patients of four or five TRBV segments, which included TRBV5-6, TRBV5-1 and TRBV20-1. Versus controls, multiple sclerosis patients showed significantly lower diversity (normalized Chao1).

The CDR3 sequence is 14 residues long. Germline CDR1 is SGHTA and CDR2 is FQGNSA. Unique molecular identifiers were built into the TCR beta cDNA libraries. TCRdb itself ran the PCR reads through MiXCR, one entry per CDR3 protein. The sample has about 190,000 distinct CDR3 sequences, 29% seen once. Sequenced input: blood. The receptor was isolated from a girl under 18 with multiple sclerosis. The chain combines TRBV7-2 with TRBJ2-1; tentatively, D is TRBD2 (6 bases). The assigned J gene may be wrong: the sequence end matches TRBJ2-7 better. The CDR3 DNA reads as TGTGCCAGCAGCCCACGGGGACTCGTAAATGAGCAGTACTTC. Its translation: CASSPRGLVNEQYF.